This TCR beta chain is from a study of sequential checkpoint blockade in melanoma. In the study overall: First-line arms were nivolumab then ipilimumab, or the reverse, randomized 1:1. Each arm's sequence ended with maintenance nivolumab.

This table comes from immunoSEQ multiplex PCR, and its TCRdb copy is limited to in-frame clones, with some not included. Here the sample spans 30,000 or so clones, approximately 81% being singletons. This CDR3 has 13 residues. Between the trimmed V and J ends, which lost 5 bases and 3 bases, there was a span of 8 bases. Germline lookup yields CDR1 MNHEY and CDR2 SMNVEV (reference sequence). Treatment: randomized to nivolumab then ipilimumab (arm A) or the reverse (arm B). No patient had prior DNA-damaging chemotherapy. Live CD3+CD8+ CD19− CD56− cells were sorted from PBMCs. Source: CD8+ T cells sorted from blood (inferred from file names), taken from a patient given nivolumab and ipilimumab in sequence. The sequence derives from a human donor with melanoma. The chain has TRBV27 and TRBJ1-5; D remains unclear. CDR3 sequence: CASSPFYNQPQHF. In DNA, the CDR3 is TGTGCCAGCAGTCCCTTCTACAATCAGCCCCAGCATTTT.